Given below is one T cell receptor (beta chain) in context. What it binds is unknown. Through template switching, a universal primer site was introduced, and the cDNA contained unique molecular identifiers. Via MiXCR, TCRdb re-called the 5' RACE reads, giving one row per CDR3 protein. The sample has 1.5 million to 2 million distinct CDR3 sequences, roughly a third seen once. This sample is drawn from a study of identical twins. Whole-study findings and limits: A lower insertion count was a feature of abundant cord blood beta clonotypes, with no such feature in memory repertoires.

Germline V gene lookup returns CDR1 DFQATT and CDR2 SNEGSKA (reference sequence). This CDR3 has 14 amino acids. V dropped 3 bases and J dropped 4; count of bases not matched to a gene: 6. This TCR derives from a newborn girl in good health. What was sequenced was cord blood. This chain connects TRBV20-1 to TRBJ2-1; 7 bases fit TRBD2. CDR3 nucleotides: TGCAGTGCTAGGAGAGCGGGGTCTTACAATGAGCAGTTCTTC. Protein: CSARRAGSYNEQFF.